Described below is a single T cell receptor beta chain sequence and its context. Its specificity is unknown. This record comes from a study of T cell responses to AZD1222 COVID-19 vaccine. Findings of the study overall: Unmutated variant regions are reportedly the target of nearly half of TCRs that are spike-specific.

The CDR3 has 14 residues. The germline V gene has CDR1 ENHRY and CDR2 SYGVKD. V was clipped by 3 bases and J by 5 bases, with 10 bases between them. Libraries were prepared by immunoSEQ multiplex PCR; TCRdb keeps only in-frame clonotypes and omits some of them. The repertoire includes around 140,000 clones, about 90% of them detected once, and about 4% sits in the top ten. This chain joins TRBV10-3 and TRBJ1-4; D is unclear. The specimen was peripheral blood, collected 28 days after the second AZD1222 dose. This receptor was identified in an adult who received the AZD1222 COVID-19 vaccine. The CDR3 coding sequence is TGTGCCATCAGTGACCCCTCGGGGAATGAAAAACTGTTTTTT. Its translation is CAISDPSGNEKLFF.